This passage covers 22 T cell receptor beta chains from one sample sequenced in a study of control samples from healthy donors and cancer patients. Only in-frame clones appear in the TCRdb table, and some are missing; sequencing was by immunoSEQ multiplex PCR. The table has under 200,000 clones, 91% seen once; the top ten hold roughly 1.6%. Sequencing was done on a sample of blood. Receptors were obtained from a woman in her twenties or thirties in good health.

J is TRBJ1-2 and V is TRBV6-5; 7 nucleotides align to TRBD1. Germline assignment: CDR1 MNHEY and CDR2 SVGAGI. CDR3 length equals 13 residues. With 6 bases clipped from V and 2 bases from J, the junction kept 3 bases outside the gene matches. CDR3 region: CASRLDRNYGYTF. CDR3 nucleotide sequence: TGTGCCAGCAGACTGGACAGGAACTATGGCTACACCTTC.

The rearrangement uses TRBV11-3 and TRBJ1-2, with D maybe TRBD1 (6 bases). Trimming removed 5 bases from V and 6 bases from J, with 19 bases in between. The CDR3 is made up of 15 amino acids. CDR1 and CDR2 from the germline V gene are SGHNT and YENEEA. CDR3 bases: TGTGCCAGCAGCACGTCTTACCAGGGGAGGAATGGCTACACCTTC. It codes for CASSTSYQGRNGYTF.

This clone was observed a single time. CDR3 sequence: CASSAGTGISPLHF. The CDR3 coding sequence is TGTGCCAGCAGCGCCGGGACAGGGATTTCACCCCTCCACTTT. The chain carries TRBV9 and TRBJ1-6; TRBD1 agrees at 9 bases. This CDR3 region has 14 residues. Germline V gene sequence: CDR1 SGDLS, CDR2 YYNGEE. The V segment lost 3 bases and the J segment 9 bases; nucleotides outside the gene matches: 4.

CDR3 DNA: TGTGCCAGCAGTGAGGCCTATAGCAATCAGCCCCAGCATTTT. Translated: CASSEAYSNQPQHF. V and J are TRBV6-4 and TRBJ1-5; no definite D call. Germline V gene sequence: CDR1 MRHNA, CDR2 SNTAGT. V shed 3 bases and J shed 0 bases, with 6 bases lying between them. There are 14 residues in the CDR3.

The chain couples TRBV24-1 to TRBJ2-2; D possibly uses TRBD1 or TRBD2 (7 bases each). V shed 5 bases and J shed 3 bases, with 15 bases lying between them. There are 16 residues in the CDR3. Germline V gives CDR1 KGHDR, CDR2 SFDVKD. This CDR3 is CATSATGRGHTGELFF. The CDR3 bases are TGTGCCACCAGTGCCACGGGGAGGGGGCACACCGGGGAGCTGTTTTTT.

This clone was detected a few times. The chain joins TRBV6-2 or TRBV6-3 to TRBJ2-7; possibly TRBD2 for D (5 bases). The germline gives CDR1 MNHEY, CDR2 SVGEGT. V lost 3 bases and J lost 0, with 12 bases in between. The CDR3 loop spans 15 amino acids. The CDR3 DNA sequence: TGTGCCAGCAGTTATTCGGGATCCAGCTCCTACGAGCAGTACTTC. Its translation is CASSYSGSSSYEQYF.

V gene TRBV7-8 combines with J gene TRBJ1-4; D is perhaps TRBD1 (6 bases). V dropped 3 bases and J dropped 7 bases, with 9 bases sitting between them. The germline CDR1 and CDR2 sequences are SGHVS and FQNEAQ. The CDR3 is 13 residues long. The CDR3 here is CASSFVGGEKLFF. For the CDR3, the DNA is TGTGCCAGCAGCTTCGTAGGGGGTGAAAAACTGTTTTTT.

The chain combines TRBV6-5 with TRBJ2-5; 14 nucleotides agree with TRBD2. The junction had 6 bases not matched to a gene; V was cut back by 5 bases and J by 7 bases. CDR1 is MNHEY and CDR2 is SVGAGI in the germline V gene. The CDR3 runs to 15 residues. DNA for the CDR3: TGTGCCAGCAGTACCGGGACTAGCGGGGGCGGGACCCAGTACTTC. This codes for CASSTGTSGGGTQYF.

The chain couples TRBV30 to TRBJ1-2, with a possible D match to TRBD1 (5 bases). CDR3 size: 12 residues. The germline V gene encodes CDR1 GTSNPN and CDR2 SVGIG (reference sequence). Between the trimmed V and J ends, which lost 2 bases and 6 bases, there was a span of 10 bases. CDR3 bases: TGTGCCTGGAGTTACGGGGGGGATGGCTACACCTTC. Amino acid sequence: CAWSYGGDGYTF.

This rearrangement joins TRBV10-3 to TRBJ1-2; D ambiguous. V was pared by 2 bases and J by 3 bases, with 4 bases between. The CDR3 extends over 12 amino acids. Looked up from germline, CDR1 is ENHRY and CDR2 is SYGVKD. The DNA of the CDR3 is TGTGCCATCAGTGAGAGCCACTATGGCTACACCTTC. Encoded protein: CAISESHYGYTF.

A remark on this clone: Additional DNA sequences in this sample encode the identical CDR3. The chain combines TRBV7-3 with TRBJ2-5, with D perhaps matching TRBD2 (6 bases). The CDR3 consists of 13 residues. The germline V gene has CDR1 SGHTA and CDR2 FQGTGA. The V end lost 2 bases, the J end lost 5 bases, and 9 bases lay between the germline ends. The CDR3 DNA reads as TGTGCCAGCAGCTTATCAGGGAGGGAGACCCAGTACTTC. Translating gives CASSLSGRETQYF.

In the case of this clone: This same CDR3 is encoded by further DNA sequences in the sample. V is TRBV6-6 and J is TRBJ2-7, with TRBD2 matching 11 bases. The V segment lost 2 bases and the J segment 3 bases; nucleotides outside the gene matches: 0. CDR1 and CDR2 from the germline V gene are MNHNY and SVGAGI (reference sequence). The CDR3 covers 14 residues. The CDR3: CASSYGTSGYEQYF. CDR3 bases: TGTGCCAGCAGTTACGGGACTAGCGGCTACGAGCAGTACTTC.

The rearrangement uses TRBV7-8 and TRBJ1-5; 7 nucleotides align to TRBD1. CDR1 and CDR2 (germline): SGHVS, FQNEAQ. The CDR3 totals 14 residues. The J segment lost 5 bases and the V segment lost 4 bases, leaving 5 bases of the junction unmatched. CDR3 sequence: CASSSDTGDQPQHF. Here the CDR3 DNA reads TGTGCCAGCAGCTCCGATACAGGGGATCAGCCCCAGCATTTT.

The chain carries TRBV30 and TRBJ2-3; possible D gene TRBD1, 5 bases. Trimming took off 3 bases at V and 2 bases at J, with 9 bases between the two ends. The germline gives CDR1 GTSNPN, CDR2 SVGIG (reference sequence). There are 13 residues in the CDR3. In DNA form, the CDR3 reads TGTGCCTGGAGAAGACAGTCCACAGATACGCAGTATTTT. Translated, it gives CAWRRQSTDTQYF.

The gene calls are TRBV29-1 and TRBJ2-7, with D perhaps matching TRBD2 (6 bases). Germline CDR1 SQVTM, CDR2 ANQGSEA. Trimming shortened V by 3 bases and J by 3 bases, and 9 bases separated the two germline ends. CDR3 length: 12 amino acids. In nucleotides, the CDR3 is TGCAGCGTTGAGCAGGGAGGCTACGAGCAGTACTTC. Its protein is CSVEQGGYEQYF.

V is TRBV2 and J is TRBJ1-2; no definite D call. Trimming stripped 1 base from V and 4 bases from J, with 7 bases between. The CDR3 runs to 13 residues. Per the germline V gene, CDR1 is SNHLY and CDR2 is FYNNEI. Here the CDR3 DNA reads TGTGCCAGCAGTGAAGTGCCCGTCTATGGCTACACCTTC. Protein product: CASSEVPVYGYTF.

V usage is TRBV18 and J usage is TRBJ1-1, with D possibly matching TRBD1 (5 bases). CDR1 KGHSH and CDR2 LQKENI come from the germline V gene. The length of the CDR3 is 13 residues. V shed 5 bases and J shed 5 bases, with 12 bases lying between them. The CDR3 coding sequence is TGTGCCAGCTCATCCGGGACGGCTACTGAAGCTTTCTTT. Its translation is CASSSGTATEAFF.

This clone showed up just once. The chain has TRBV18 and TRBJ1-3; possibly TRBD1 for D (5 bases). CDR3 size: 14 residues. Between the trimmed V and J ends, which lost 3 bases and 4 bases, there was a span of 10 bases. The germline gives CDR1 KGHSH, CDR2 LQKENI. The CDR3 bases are TGTGCCAGCTCACCGGGGCTTTCAGGAAACACCATATATTTT. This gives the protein CASSPGLSGNTIYF.

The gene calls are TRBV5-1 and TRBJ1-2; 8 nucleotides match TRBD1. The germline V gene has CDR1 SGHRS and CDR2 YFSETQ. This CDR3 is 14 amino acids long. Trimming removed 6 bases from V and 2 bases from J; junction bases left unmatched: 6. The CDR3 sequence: CASTPTGDNYGYTF. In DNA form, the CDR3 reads TGCGCCAGCACCCCGACAGGGGACAACTATGGCTACACCTTC. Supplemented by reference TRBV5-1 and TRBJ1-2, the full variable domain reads KAGVTQTPRYLIKTRGQQVTLSCSPISGHRSVSWYQQTPGQGLQFLFEYFSETQRNKGNFPGRFSGRQFSNSRSEMNVSTLELGDSALYLCASTPTGDNYGYTFGSGTRLTVV.

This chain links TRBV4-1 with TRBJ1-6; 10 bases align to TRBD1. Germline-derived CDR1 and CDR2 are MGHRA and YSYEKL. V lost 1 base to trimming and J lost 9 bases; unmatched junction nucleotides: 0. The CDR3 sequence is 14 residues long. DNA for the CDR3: TGCGCCAGCAGCCAAGGGGACAGGGGTTCACCCCTCCACTTT. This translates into CASSQGDRGSPLHF.

The DNA for the CDR3 is TGTGCCAGCAGGCCACCGGGACAGGGTTACGAGCAGTACTTC. This sequence encodes CASRPPGQGYEQYF. The chain is built from TRBV2 and TRBJ2-7; 9 bases agree with TRBD1. The CDR3 spans 14 residues. J gave up 4 bases and V 6 bases, and 7 bases lay outside the gene matches. The V gene's germline CDR1 is SNHLY and CDR2 FYNNEI.

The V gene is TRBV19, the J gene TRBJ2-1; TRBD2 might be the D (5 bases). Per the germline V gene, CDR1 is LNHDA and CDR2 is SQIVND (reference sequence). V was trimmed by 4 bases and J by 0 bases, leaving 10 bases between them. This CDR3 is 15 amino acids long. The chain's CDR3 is CASSTGWSSYNEQFF. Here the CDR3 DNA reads TGTGCCAGTAGTACGGGATGGAGCTCCTACAATGAGCAGTTCTTC.